This paragraph covers one T cell receptor (beta chain) sequence. Its cognate antigen is unknown. This sample was taken from a study of OX40 agonist ivuxolimab in advanced cancers. Background on the study: Participants averaged 60 years of age (range roughly 23 to 90) and were roughly 80% male.

V was clipped by 6 bases and J by 0 bases; unmatched bases: 5. CDR3 length: 16 residues. Germline V gene lookup returns CDR1 MGHDK and CDR2 SYGVNS. Measured with immunoSEQ multiplex PCR; TCRdb has only the in-frame clones, and not every one. The table shows around 84,000 clones, with around nine tenths occurring only once. Whole-study results and caveats: Partial responders receiving 0.1-3.0 mg/kg showed among the lowest clonal expansion. Low normalized T-cell clonal expansion also characterized some of the nonresponders. Among T cells, CD8+ cells averaged more expanded clones than CD4+ cells.

The source was CD4+ or CD8+ T cells sorted from blood, collected in a trial of the OX40 agonist ivuxolimab. This chain links TRBV25-1 with TRBJ2-3, with 11 bases identical to TRBD2. The TCR was taken from an adult with an advanced solid tumor such as melanoma, head and neck, liver or kidney cancer. The CDR3 DNA follows: TGTGCCAGCAGCCCGACTAGCGGGGTTAGCACAGATACGCAGTATTTT. Translated, it gives CASSPTSGVSTDTQYF.